The 23 T cell receptor beta chains below all came from one sample that was sequenced in a study of cytomegalovirus exposure and HLA in healthy donors. Primers for the PCR totalled 60 Vbeta and 13 Jbeta. Produced via immunoSEQ multiplex PCR; TCRdb's table is partial and in-frame only. This table holds 200,000 or so clones, 75% to 90% found once. Sequenced input: PBMCs. These receptors were collected from a woman between 40 and 55 years old in good health and CMV-seronegative.

This clone was counted a few times. The chain employs TRBV5-1 and TRBJ2-1; 12 bases fit TRBD2. This CDR3 region has 15 residues. CDR1 is SGHRS and CDR2 is YFSETQ in the germline V gene. Trimming removed 0 bases from V and 9 bases from J; junction bases left unmatched: 4. CDR3 residues: CASSLGLAGVGEQFF. Written as DNA, the CDR3 is TGCGCCAGCAGCTTGGGACTAGCGGGAGTTGGTGAGCAGTTCTTC.

The rearrangement uses TRBV29-1 and TRBJ2-1; TRBD2 agrees at 8 bases. With V trimmed by 7 bases and J by 9 bases, 5 bases remained unmatched. The CDR3 spans 11 residues. Germline V gene data show CDR1 as SQVTM and CDR2 as ANQGSEA. CDR3 protein: CSGWTSREQFF. In nucleotides, the CDR3 is TGCAGCGGGTGGACTAGCCGTGAGCAGTTCTTC.

The chain uses TRBV18 and TRBJ1-1, with unresolved D. CDR1 and CDR2 (germline): KGHSH, LQKENI. The CDR3 sequence is 16 residues long. The V end lost 2 bases, the J end lost 1 base, and 14 bases lay between the germline ends. Here the CDR3 DNA reads TGTGCCAGCTCACCAGGGAGGAGTGGGCCGAACACTGAAGCTTTCTTT. Translating gives CASSPGRSGPNTEAFF. The full variable domain, rest sourced from reference TRBV18 and TRBJ1-1, is NAGVMQNPRHLVRRRGQEARLRCSPMKGHSHVYWYRQLPEEGLKFMVYLQKENIIDESGMPKERFSAEFPKEGPSILRIQQVVRGDSAAYFCASSPGRSGPNTEAFFGQGTRLTVV.

This clone was observed a handful of times. The CDR3 coding sequence is TGTGCCTGGAGCGCCTTACAGGGGATAATAAACGAGCAGTACTTC. The encoded protein is CAWSALQGIINEQYF. The chain employs TRBV30 and TRBJ2-7; 7 bases align to TRBD1. The germline V gene has CDR1 GTSNPN and CDR2 SVGIG (reference sequence). The CDR3 runs 15 residues. V shed 3 bases and J 5 bases; nucleotides not matched to a gene: 13.

The chain links TRBV2 to TRBJ2-2, with 7 bases matching TRBD2. The V and J ends lost 1 base and 5 bases, in that order; junction bases with no gene match: 4. This CDR3 has 15 residues. In germline, CDR1 is SNHLY, CDR2 FYNNEI. For the CDR3, the DNA is TGTGCCAGCAGTGAAGGGGAAGCGGGGACCGGGGAGCTGTTTTTT. Its protein product is CASSEGEAGTGELFF. The full variable domain, rest sourced from reference TRBV2 and TRBJ2-2, is EPEVTQTPSHQVTQMGQEVILRCVPISNHLYFYWYRQILGQKVEFLVSFYNNEISEKSEIFDDQFSVERPDGSNFTLKIRSTKLEDSAMYFCASSEGEAGTGELFFGEGSRLTVL.

The rearrangement uses TRBV27 and TRBJ1-1; TRBD1 agrees at 8 bases. Germline values: CDR1 MNHEY, CDR2 SMNVEV (reference sequence). J lost 3 bases, V lost 6 bases, and 3 bases had no gene match. This CDR3 has 13 residues. CDR3 residues: CASRDRAYTEAFF. The CDR3 DNA sequence: TGTGCCAGCAGGGACAGGGCATACACTGAAGCTTTCTTT.

A few counts support this clone. This rearrangement joins TRBV5-4 to TRBJ1-1; D may be TRBD1 (6 bases). Per the germline V gene, CDR1 is SGHNT and CDR2 is YYREEE (reference sequence). Trimming cost V 7 bases and J 4 bases, with 17 bases left between them. The CDR3 totals 14 residues. The chain's CDR3 is CASGQQGFLTEAFF. The DNA for the CDR3 is TGTGCCAGCGGGCAACAGGGTTTTCTCACTGAAGCTTTCTTT.

CDR3: CASSLLGRGMGGELFF. The CDR3 region has the DNA TGTGCCAGCAGTTTATTGGGCCGGGGGATGGGCGGGGAGCTGTTTTTT. The rearrangement uses TRBV27 and TRBJ2-2; possible D gene TRBD2, 6 bases. The V and J ends lost 1 base and 7 bases respectively, with 16 bases between them. The CDR3 extends over 16 amino acids. Germline V lookup: CDR1 MNHEY, CDR2 SMNVEV (reference sequence).

There are a few counts of this clone. CDR3 sequence: CASSLGAGISYEQYF. The CDR3 DNA reads TGCGCCAGCAGCTTGGGGGCAGGGATTTCCTACGAGCAGTACTTC. The chain carries TRBV5-1 and TRBJ2-7, with D perhaps matching TRBD1 (5 bases). Germline CDR1 and CDR2: SGHRS and YFSETQ. The CDR3 is made up of 15 amino acids. Trimming removed 0 bases at V and 1 base at J, with 11 bases between.

This clone was found a few times. This chain uses TRBV6-1 with TRBJ2-5; tentatively, D is TRBD1 (5 bases). V lost 0 bases and J 7 bases, leaving 18 bases between the germline ends. Per the germline V gene, CDR1 is MNHNS and CDR2 is SASEGT. The CDR3 length is 16 residues. The CDR3 spells CASSEALRQSKGTQYF. In DNA, the CDR3 is TGTGCCAGCAGTGAAGCGCTTCGACAGTCAAAGGGGACCCAGTACTTC.

This sequence joins TRBV6-6 and TRBJ2-2; 10 bases match TRBD2. Trimming took 0 bases from V and 6 from J; bases not matched to a gene: 4. The CDR3 extends over 16 amino acids. Germline V gene lookup returns CDR1 MNHNY and CDR2 SVGAGI (reference sequence). The CDR3 sequence: CASSYSRGTSAGELFF. The CDR3 DNA is TGTGCCAGCAGTTACTCGAGGGGGACTAGCGCCGGGGAGCTGTTTTTT.

This clone was counted between two and nine times. The chain joins TRBV5-5 to TRBJ2-2; D ambiguous. From germline, CDR1 is SGHKS and CDR2 YYEKEE (reference sequence). There are 15 residues in the CDR3. V was shortened by 5 bases and J by 5 bases, with 16 bases between the two germline ends. The CDR3 sequence: CASSLTSLDTGELFF. The DNA for the CDR3 is TGTGCCAGCAGTTTGACTTCTCTCGATACCGGGGAGCTGTTTTTT.

J is TRBJ2-1 and V is TRBV10-1; tentatively, D is TRBD2 (7 bases). Per germline, CDR1 WNHNN and CDR2 SYGVQD (reference sequence). The CDR3 contains 13 residues. With 8 bases removed from V and 6 bases from J, the gap between germline ends came to 14 bases. The CDR3 reads CASGGASANEQFF. In DNA, the CDR3 is TGCGCCAGCGGGGGGGCTAGCGCCAATGAGCAGTTCTTC.

The V call is TRBV28, the J call TRBJ2-1, with 9 bases identical to TRBD2. Trimming at V came to 4 bases and at J to 6 bases, leaving 7 bases not matched to a gene. The CDR3 is made up of 15 amino acids. CDR1 and CDR2 from the germline V gene are MDHEN and SYDVKM. The CDR3 DNA reads TGTGCCAGCAGTTCCCCAGCGGGAGGATCCAATGAGCAGTTCTTC. It translates to CASSSPAGGSNEQFF.

V gene TRBV27 combines with J gene TRBJ2-7, with TRBD1 as a possible D gene (7 bases). Trimming pared 4 bases from V and 2 bases from J, leaving 15 bases between. Germline V gene sequence: CDR1 MNHEY, CDR2 SMNVEV (reference sequence). CDR3 size: 15 residues. DNA for the CDR3: TGTGCCAGCAGTTGGGGGGCAGGGGGTACCTACGAGCAGTACTTC. Protein product: CASSWGAGGTYEQYF.

The rearrangement uses TRBV7-6 and TRBJ1-3, with no clear D. Germline CDR1 SGHVS, CDR2 FNYEAQ. This CDR3 region has 15 residues. Deletions cut 7 bases from V and 6 bases from J, with 19 bases between. CDR3 sequence reads: CASTPRRGDENTIYF. The CDR3 coding sequence is TGTGCCAGCACACCCCGGCGGGGAGACGAAAACACCATATATTTT. Filled out from reference TRBV7-6 and TRBJ1-3, the complete variable domain reads GAGVSQSPRYKVTKRGQDVALRCDPISGHVSLYWYRQALGQGPEFLTYFNYEAQQDKSGLPNDRFSAERPEGSISTLTIQRTEQRDSAMYRCASTPRRGDENTIYFGEGSWLTVV.

The rearrangement links TRBV10-3 to TRBJ2-7, with 12 bases fitting TRBD1. V lost 5 bases, J lost 6 bases, and 11 bases stayed unmatched. The CDR3 covers 16 residues. CDR1 is ENHRY and CDR2 is SYGVKD in the germline V gene. The CDR3: CAISLGGQGARGEQYF. The CDR3 nucleotides read TGTGCCATCAGTTTGGGGGGACAGGGGGCAAGAGGCGAGCAGTACTTC.

The chain recombines TRBV19 with TRBJ2-2; no clear D. Germline V gene lookup returns CDR1 LNHDA and CDR2 SQIVND (reference sequence). Trimming took 1 base from V and 6 from J, leaving 9 bases between them. The CDR3 totals 14 residues. The CDR3 sequence is CASSIASFPGELFF. CDR3 bases: TGTGCCAGTAGTATAGCGTCCTTCCCCGGGGAGCTGTTTTTT.

The J gene is TRBJ2-5, the V gene TRBV4-1, with D tentatively TRBD1 (7 bases). The end of the DNA aligns better with TRBJ2-7, so the J call may be wrong. The CDR3 sequence is 16 residues long. Per the germline V gene, CDR1 is MGHRA and CDR2 is YSYEKL. This CDR3 is CASSQDWRGPWDEQYF. For the CDR3, the DNA is TGCGCCAGCAGCCAAGATTGGAGGGGGCCTTGGGACGAGCAGTACTTC.

The CDR3 reads CASSYYQGTYEQYF. The CDR3 region has the DNA TGTGCCAGCAGCTACTACCAGGGCACCTACGAGCAGTACTTC. The rearrangement joins TRBV27 to TRBJ2-7, with D possibly being TRBD1 (5 bases). The CDR3 sequence is 14 residues long. Per the germline V gene, CDR1 is MNHEY and CDR2 is SMNVEV (reference sequence). Trimming took off 6 bases at V and 2 bases at J, with 14 bases between the two ends.

V and J are TRBV5-4 and TRBJ2-7; unclear D gene. With 0 bases removed from V and 4 bases from J, the gap between germline ends came to 5 bases. Germline V lookup: CDR1 SGHNT, CDR2 YYREEE (reference sequence). This CDR3 has 12 amino acids. The CDR3 DNA reads as TGTGCCAGCAGCTTGGACGGGTACGAGCAGTACTTC. Amino acids: CASSLDGYEQYF.

The rearrangement joins TRBV19 to TRBJ2-1; 10 bases line up with TRBD2. The CDR3 has 15 amino acids. V lost 6 bases to trimming and J lost 3 bases; unmatched junction nucleotides: 5. CDR1 is LNHDA and CDR2 is SQIVND in the germline V gene (reference sequence). The CDR3 coding sequence is TGTGCCAGTAGGGCAGGACTAGCGGACTACAATGAGCAGTTCTTC. Its translation: CASRAGLADYNEQFF.

The chain joins TRBV15 to TRBJ1-2; 7 nucleotides agree with TRBD1. CDR3 length: 15 amino acids. Germline-derived CDR1 and CDR2 are LNHNV and YYDKDF (reference sequence). V lost 2 bases and J lost 4; bases outside the gene matches: 7. CDR3 in DNA: TGTGCCACCAGCAGATCACGACAGGGACCCTATGGCTACACCTTC. It translates to CATSRSRQGPYGYTF.